This TCR beta chain comes out of a study of T cell changes during pregnancy in multiple sclerosis. This table comes from immunoSEQ multiplex PCR, and its TCRdb copy is limited to in-frame clones, with some not included. The sample contains tens of thousands of clones, 85% to 95% of which appear only once. Deletions cut 4 bases from V and 7 bases from J, with 37 bases between. The CDR3 loop spans 22 amino acids. The V gene's germline CDR1 is SGHTA and CDR2 FQGTGA. This clonotype originated in a female donor with multiple sclerosis, enrolled in a pregnancy study. This sample comprised peripheral blood, obtained in the first trimester of pregnancy. The chain recombines TRBV7-3 with TRBJ1-4; no reliable D call. The CDR3 coding sequence is TGTGCCAGCAGCTACCTCCTCCCGTTCGGATTTAAAACCCAGGTCCGTGGTGAAAAACTGTTTTTT. This translates into CASSYLLPFGFKTQVRGEKLFF.